These 21 T cell receptor beta chains were all obtained from the same sample, sequenced in a study of STAT5B mutations in CD4+ large granular lymphocyte leukemia. Method: immunoSEQ multiplex PCR; TCRdb's copy keeps in-frame clones and lacks some. The repertoire holds 30,000 to 40,000 clones, with over 65% as singletons. The source material was CD4+ T cells from blood buffy coats. These receptors originate from a human donor in good health.

V and J are TRBV11-2 and TRBJ1-1; D is ambiguous. Germline V gene lookup returns CDR1 SGHAT and CDR2 FQNNGV. The CDR3 covers 12 residues. Trimming left V 5 bases short and J 1 base short, with 5 bases between. The CDR3 DNA is TGTGCCAGCAGCCCAGGGAACACTGAAGCTTTCTTT. It codes for CASSPGNTEAFF.

This chain connects TRBV19 to TRBJ1-6; 7 bases line up with TRBD1. Trimming cost V 1 base and J 7 bases; bases outside gene matches: 4. From germline, CDR1 is LNHDA and CDR2 SQIVND (reference sequence). The CDR3 runs 15 residues. The CDR3 sequence: CASSIGQGVNSPLHF. DNA of the CDR3: TGTGCCAGTAGTATAGGACAGGGAGTAAATTCACCCCTCCACTTT.

The rearrangement joins TRBV2 to TRBJ2-1; 7 bases match TRBD1. The CDR3 length is 14 residues. Germline V gene sequence: CDR1 SNHLY, CDR2 FYNNEI. Unmatched junction bases numbered 8, after V lost 3 bases and J lost 9 bases. Written as DNA, the CDR3 is TGTGCCAGCAGTGACAGGGGGATTTCTGGTGAGCAGTTCTTC. Translated, it gives CASSDRGISGEQFF.

This chain joins TRBV7-9 and TRBJ1-1; no firm D call. Germline CDR1 SEHNR, CDR2 FQNEAQ (reference sequence). The V end was cut by 5 bases, the J end by 2 bases, with 3 bases between. The CDR3 covers 11 residues. The CDR3 coding sequence is TGTGCCAGCAGCCGAAACACTGAAGCTTTCTTT. This translates into CASSRNTEAFF.

This clone turned up a few times. CDR3: CASSQQSEQYF. In DNA, the CDR3 is TGTGCCAGCAGCCAACAAAGCGAGCAGTACTTC. The chain has TRBV5-5 and TRBJ2-7; D gene uncertain. CDR1 is SGHKS, CDR2 YYEKEE, per germline (reference sequence). V was clipped by 4 bases and J by 6 bases, with 8 bases between them. The CDR3 spans 11 residues.

The V and J genes are TRBV11-2 and TRBJ1-2; the match to TRBD1 covers 7 bases. This CDR3 has 13 amino acids. Germline-derived CDR1 and CDR2 are SGHAT and FQNNGV. V dropped 9 bases and J dropped 5; count of bases not matched to a gene: 9. The CDR3 protein is CASTRTGDYGYTF. The DNA for the CDR3 is TGTGCCAGTACCCGGACAGGTGATTATGGCTACACCTTC.

The chain couples TRBV4-1 to TRBJ1-5, with D perhaps matching TRBD1 (6 bases). The CDR3 has 17 amino acids. Between the trimmed V and J ends, which lost 2 bases and 0 bases, there was a span of 14 bases. CDR1 and CDR2 (germline): MGHRA, YSYEKL. The CDR3 DNA reads TGCGCCAGCAGCCAAACATCACAGGGCTATAGCAATCAGCCCCAGCATTTT. Amino acid sequence: CASSQTSQGYSNQPQHF.

This rearrangement joins TRBV7-9 to TRBJ1-4; tentatively, D is TRBD1 (5 bases). The CDR3 runs 14 residues. CDR1 is SEHNR and CDR2 is FQNEAQ in the germline V gene (reference sequence). V was trimmed by 8 bases and J by 0 bases, leaving 10 bases between them. CDR3 in amino acids: CASRGAATNEKLFF. The CDR3 nucleotides are TGTGCCAGCCGAGGGGCAGCAACTAATGAAAAACTGTTTTTT.

The CDR3 here is CASSARGAMNTEAFF. For the CDR3, the DNA is TGTGCCAGCAGCGCCCGGGGGGCTATGAACACTGAAGCTTTCTTT. This chain joins TRBV7-8 and TRBJ1-1, with D possibly matching TRBD1 (6 bases). The germline CDR1 and CDR2 sequences are SGHVS and FQNEAQ. Trimming left V 5 bases short and J 0 bases short, with 13 bases between. This CDR3 spans 15 amino acids.

This chain connects TRBV14 to TRBJ2-5; no firm D call. V dropped 4 bases and J dropped 2 bases, with 5 bases sitting between them. Germline lookup yields CDR1 SGHDN and CDR2 FVKESK. The length of the CDR3 is 12 residues. The CDR3 spells CASSRRQETQYF. CDR3 coding DNA: TGTGCCAGCAGCCGAAGACAAGAGACCCAGTACTTC.

The chain employs TRBV5-4 and TRBJ2-5; D is uncertain. Per germline, CDR1 SGHNT and CDR2 YYREEE (reference sequence). Trimming left V 3 bases short and J 1 base short, with 1 base between. The CDR3 totals 11 residues. The CDR3 nucleotides are TGTGCCAGCAGCTCCCAAGAGACCCAGTACTTC. Its translation: CASSSQETQYF.

The V call is TRBV6-5, the J call TRBJ1-2; tentative D call: TRBD1 (6 bases). The V end lost 1 base, the J end lost 5 bases, and 17 bases lay between the germline ends. CDR3 length equals 16 residues. Per germline, CDR1 MNHEY and CDR2 SVGAGI. The CDR3 nucleotides are TGTGCCAGCAGTTACTTCTCGATCGCCAGGGGTTATGGCTACACCTTC. It specifies CASSYFSIARGYGYTF.

The chain recombines TRBV5-6 with TRBJ1-2, with D perhaps TRBD1 (6 bases). The CDR3 has 13 residues. Germline values: CDR1 SGHDT, CDR2 YYEEEE. V was trimmed by 3 bases and J by 6 bases, leaving 12 bases between them. The CDR3 here is CASSWRTVDGYTF. CDR3 nucleotides: TGTGCCAGCAGCTGGCGGACAGTTGATGGCTACACCTTC.

This clone was recorded a few times. The chain has TRBV30 and TRBJ1-4; no clear D gene. V lost 2 bases, J lost 7 bases, and 11 bases lay in between. The CDR3 is 13 amino acids. From germline, CDR1 is GTSNPN and CDR2 SVGIG (reference sequence). CDR3 in amino acids: CAWSLGGPEKLFF. CDR3 DNA sequence: TGTGCCTGGAGTCTCGGAGGACCTGAAAAACTGTTTTTT.

The rearrangement uses TRBV6-6 and TRBJ1-1; 10 nucleotides line up with TRBD1. CDR3 size: 16 residues. The V gene's germline CDR1 is MNHNY and CDR2 SVGAGI (reference sequence). The V gene end was trimmed by 5 bases and the J gene end by 2 bases; junction bases not matched to a gene: 8. CDR3 amino acids: CASSHRDRGTNTEAFF. CDR3 coding DNA: TGTGCCAGCAGTCACCGGGACAGGGGAACCAACACTGAAGCTTTCTTT.

The chain couples TRBV2 to TRBJ2-2; D is unresolved. This CDR3 has 15 residues. Deletions cut 8 bases from V and 2 bases from J, with 15 bases between. Germline V gives CDR1 SNHLY, CDR2 FYNNEI. The CDR3 DNA is TGTGCCAGCGCCCTCGGGCAGCTTAACACCGGGGAGCTGTTTTTT. Translated: CASALGQLNTGELFF. Filled out from reference TRBV2 and TRBJ2-2, the complete variable domain reads EPEVTQTPSHQVTQMGQEVILRCVPISNHLYFYWYRQILGQKVEFLVSFYNNEISEKSEIFDDQFSVERPDGSNFTLKIRSTKLEDSAMYFCASALGQLNTGELFFGEGSRLTVL.

This sequence joins TRBV5-4 and TRBJ2-2; 10 bases map to TRBD2. This CDR3 comprises 18 residues. Trimming took 0 bases from V and 3 from J; bases not matched to a gene: 8. Germline loops: CDR1 SGHNT, CDR2 YYREEE (reference sequence). CDR3 in DNA: TGTGCCAGCAGCTTGGCGCTTCTAGCGGGGGTAGACACCGGGGAGCTGTTTTTT. This encodes CASSLALLAGVDTGELFF.

This clone was found a few times. This CDR3 is CASRDSLGTEAFF. The CDR3 DNA follows: TGTGCCAGCCGGGACAGCCTGGGCACTGAAGCTTTCTTT. This chain links TRBV18 with TRBJ1-1; 7 positions agree with TRBD1. The length of the CDR3 is 13 residues. V lost 8 bases, J lost 4 bases, and 7 bases stayed unmatched. Germline V lookup: CDR1 KGHSH, CDR2 LQKENI.

This chain uses TRBV5-5 with TRBJ2-7; D tentatively fits TRBD1 or TRBD2 (5 bases each). Per germline, CDR1 SGHKS and CDR2 YYEKEE (reference sequence). The CDR3 runs 15 residues. Trimming cost V 4 bases and J 1 base, with 15 bases left between them. CDR3 sequence reads: CASSTVGAASYEQYF. The CDR3, as DNA: TGTGCCAGCAGCACCGTCGGGGCCGCATCCTACGAGCAGTACTTC. The complete variable domain, with remaining parts taken from reference TRBV5-5 and TRBJ2-7, reads DAGVTQSPTHLIKTRGQQVTLRCSPISGHKSVSWYQQVLGQGPQFIFQYYEKEERGRGNFPDRFSARQFPNYSSELNVNALLLGDSALYLCASSTVGAASYEQYFGPGTRLTVT.

The chain links TRBV4-3 to TRBJ1-4; 8 nucleotides line up with TRBD1. The CDR3 sequence is 14 residues long. The germline CDR1 and CDR2 sequences are LGHNA and YSLEER. The junction had 5 bases not matched to a gene; V was cut back by 4 bases and J by 7 bases. CDR3 sequence (DNA): TGCGCCAGCAGCCCCCGGGACAGGCGTGAAAAACTGTTTTTT. Translated, it gives CASSPRDRREKLFF.

This clone was observed a few times. The chain couples TRBV4-2 to TRBJ2-7, with D uncertain. V was pared by 1 base and J by 6 bases, with 7 bases between. The CDR3 extends over 12 amino acids. Per germline, CDR1 LGHNA and CDR2 YNFKEQ. The CDR3 sequence is CASSQVASEQYF. The CDR3 coding sequence is TGTGCCAGCAGCCAAGTGGCCAGCGAGCAGTACTTC.